The 20 T cell receptor beta chains below were found in one sample sequenced in a study of T cells after yellow fever vaccination (dated by TCRdb to the late 2010s). Libraries were built with 5' RACE. Sequencing was carried out with an Illumina NovaSeq 6000. The raw public data were reprocessed by TCRdb itself: fastp quality trimming at Q25, MiXCR clonotype calling, in-frame beta chains only. Rows matching on CDR3 protein sequence are summarized as one entry with the most common DNA and genes. Within this sample are a few hundred thousand distinct CDR3 sequences, with 3.6% of them counted one time only. Around 19% of the sample rests with the top ten. The sample's treatment or condition label, decoded: live attenuated yellow fever vaccine strain. The source material was PBMCs, sampled 15 days after the yellow fever booster vaccination. The receptors derive from a man younger than 35 who received the YFV17D yellow fever vaccine.

In this sample, this clonotype turned up a few times. The chain recombines TRBV2 with TRBJ1-5; D is uncertain. Trimming took off 10 bases at V and 2 bases at J, with 18 bases between the two ends. CDR3 size: 15 residues. Germline V gene data show CDR1 as SNHLY and CDR2 as FYNNEI. CDR3 protein: CATSKLRSGNQPQHF. Here the CDR3 DNA reads TGTGCCACCTCAAAACTACGGTCTGGCAATCAGCCCCAGCATTTT.

This clonotype was seen at least ten times. V and J are TRBV20-1 and TRBJ1-5; weak D call: TRBD1 (5 bases). This CDR3 comprises 15 residues. Germline V gives CDR1 DFQATT, CDR2 SNEGSKA (reference sequence). Trimming removed 3 bases from V and 8 bases from J, with 20 bases in between. CDR3 region: CSASGGVLAFKPQHF. CDR3 in DNA: TGCAGTGCTAGTGGGGGGGTACTAGCCTTCAAGCCCCAGCATTTT.

This clonotype showed up many times. This chain uses TRBV6-2 or TRBV6-3 with TRBJ1-1, with D perhaps TRBD1 (5 bases). The CDR3 loop spans 15 amino acids. Trimming took off 2 bases at V and 0 bases at J, with 10 bases between the two ends. Per germline, CDR1 MNHEY and CDR2 SVGEGT. CDR3 region: CASSYHGAVNTEAFF. CDR3 bases: TGTGCCAGCAGTTACCATGGGGCAGTGAACACTGAAGCTTTCTTT.

This clonotype was observed many times. This chain uses TRBV20-1 with TRBJ1-6; D is undetermined. Trimming removed 6 bases at V and 0 bases at J, with 6 bases between. Germline CDR1 is DFQATT and CDR2 is SNEGSKA (reference sequence). The CDR3 is 13 residues long. The CDR3, as DNA: TGCAGTGCGCCCTCCTCCTATAATTCACCCCTCCACTTT. Translated: CSAPSSYNSPLHF.

This clonotype was counted many times. The gene calls are TRBV7-9 and TRBJ1-6; no clear D. The CDR3 length is 15 residues. V was cut by 4 bases and J by 9 bases, with 16 bases left in between. Per the germline V gene, CDR1 is SEHNR and CDR2 is FQNEAQ (reference sequence). The CDR3 DNA reads as TGTGCCAGCAGCTCGACACAACGGGGTTCTTCACCCCTCCACTTT. As protein: CASSSTQRGSSPLHF.

This clonotype showed up many times. V is TRBV5-5 and J is TRBJ1-5; possibly TRBD1 for D (6 bases). Looked up from germline, CDR1 is SGHKS and CDR2 is YYEKEE (reference sequence). The CDR3 has 14 amino acids. Deletions cut 1 base from V and 4 bases from J, with 9 bases between. The CDR3: CASSLTGFNQPQHF. CDR3 bases: TGTGCCAGCAGCTTGACAGGGTTTAATCAGCCCCAGCATTTT. The full variable domain, with the rest looked up from reference TRBV5-5 and TRBJ1-5, is DAGVTQSPTHLIKTRGQQVTLRCSPISGHKSVSWYQQVLGQGPQFIFQYYEKEERGRGNFPDRFSARQFPNYSSELNVNALLLGDSALYLCASSLTGFNQPQHFGDGTRLSIL.

This clonotype was seen repeatedly, ten times or more. The chain links TRBV20-1 to TRBJ2-2; 10 bases are a match to TRBD2. Germline-derived CDR1 and CDR2 are DFQATT and SNEGSKA (reference sequence). Germline trimming cut 4 bases from V and 6 bases from J; bases unmatched to any gene: 2. CDR3 length: 13 residues. CDR3 nucleotide sequence: TGCAGTGCTAAAGCGGGGGGGCCCGGGGAGCTGTTTTTT. It specifies CSAKAGGPGELFF.

This clonotype was found many times. The chain uses TRBV6-2 or TRBV6-3 and TRBJ2-2; D is uncertain. CDR1 is MNHEY, CDR2 SVGEGT, per germline. The CDR3 is 16 amino acids. The V and J ends lost 4 bases and 1 base respectively, with 13 bases between them. The chain's CDR3 is CASSSLADMNTGELFF. CDR3 nucleotide sequence: TGTGCCAGCAGTTCTCTCGCAGATATGAACACCGGGGAGCTGTTTTTT.

This clonotype was picked up many times. The chain combines TRBV5-1 with TRBJ2-1; no reliable D call. This CDR3 is 15 amino acids long. V was pared by 2 bases and J by 0 bases, with 9 bases between. Germline CDR1 reads SGHRS; CDR2 reads YFSETQ. CDR3 coding DNA: TGCGCCAGCAGCTTCAGGTCCCTCTCCTACAATGAGCAGTTCTTC. Translation gives CASSFRSLSYNEQFF.

This clonotype was observed at least ten times. This chain connects TRBV27 to TRBJ2-2; D is undetermined. V lost 0 bases, J lost 4 bases, and 9 bases lay in between. The CDR3 is 15 amino acids. Per germline, CDR1 MNHEY and CDR2 SMNVEV (reference sequence). In nucleotides, the CDR3 is TGTGCCAGCAGTTTATCCGGGTCAATCACCGGGGAGCTGTTTTTT. Translating gives CASSLSGSITGELFF.

This clonotype appeared many times. The chain recombines TRBV5-1 with TRBJ1-1; D uncertain. V was clipped by 3 bases and J by 0 bases, with 9 bases between them. The CDR3 has 14 residues. Germline V lookup: CDR1 SGHRS, CDR2 YFSETQ. CDR3: CASSSDGLNTEAFF. In DNA, the CDR3 is TGCGCCAGCAGCTCGGACGGCCTGAACACTGAAGCTTTCTTT.

In this sample, this clonotype turned up many times. The gene calls are TRBV5-5 and TRBJ2-7; tentatively, D is TRBD1 (6 bases). CDR1 SGHKS and CDR2 YYEKEE come from the germline V gene (reference sequence). The CDR3 covers 13 residues. V dropped 1 base and J dropped 5 bases, with 10 bases sitting between them. The CDR3 here is CASSLTGPHEQYV. In nucleotides, the CDR3 is TGTGCCAGCAGCTTGACAGGGCCGCACGAGCAGTACGTC.

Many counts were recorded for this clonotype. The rearrangement links TRBV6-2 or TRBV6-3 to TRBJ1-5; the D is unclear. Trimming stripped 6 bases from V and 0 bases from J, with 6 bases between. The CDR3 is 13 amino acids. The germline V gene has CDR1 MNHEY and CDR2 SVGEGT. DNA for the CDR3: TGTGCCAGCAGGGAAGATAGCAATCAGCCCCAGCATTTT. Residues: CASREDSNQPQHF.

The table lists this clonotype with many counts. V gene TRBV7-9 combines with J gene TRBJ2-1, with 7 nucleotides matching TRBD1. From germline, CDR1 is SEHNR and CDR2 FQNEAQ (reference sequence). The junction had 20 bases not matched to a gene; V was cut back by 7 bases and J by 5 bases. The CDR3 consists of 18 residues. The CDR3 is CASILGTEPQIRDNEQFF. The CDR3, as DNA: TGTGCCAGCATCCTCGGGACAGAACCTCAAATCCGTGACAATGAGCAGTTCTTC.

This clonotype was observed many times. J is TRBJ1-1 and V is TRBV9; maybe TRBD1 (6 bases). The V gene lost 5 bases and the J gene lost 2 bases, with 10 bases spanning the gap. From germline, CDR1 is SGDLS and CDR2 YYNGEE. The CDR3 has 13 residues. The CDR3 sequence: CASRGQTNTEAFF. In DNA form, the CDR3 reads TGTGCCAGCAGGGGACAAACCAACACTGAAGCTTTCTTT.

Ten or more counts support this clonotype. The rearrangement uses TRBV19 and TRBJ2-6, with D possibly being TRBD1 (5 bases). This CDR3 comprises 16 residues. Per germline, CDR1 LNHDA and CDR2 SQIVND (reference sequence). Trimming pared 5 bases from V and 0 bases from J, leaving 11 bases between. CDR3 amino acids: CASSVQATSGANVLTF. CDR3 DNA sequence: TGTGCCAGTAGTGTACAGGCTACCTCTGGGGCCAACGTCCTGACTTTC.

This clonotype was recorded many times. V usage is TRBV2 and J usage is TRBJ2-1, with 8 bases lining up with TRBD1. Per germline, CDR1 SNHLY and CDR2 FYNNEI. With V trimmed by 6 bases and J by 3 bases, 7 bases remained unmatched. The CDR3 has 15 residues. CDR3 sequence (DNA): TGTGCCAGCAGACCCGACAGGGGCAACTACAATGAGCAGTTCTTC. It encodes CASRPDRGNYNEQFF.

This clonotype was seen repeatedly, ten times or more. CDR3 sequence reads: CAIKGPSGGRLSYNEQFF. CDR3 DNA: TGTGCCATCAAGGGCCCTAGCGGGGGGCGACTTTCCTACAATGAGCAGTTCTTC. The V gene is TRBV10-3, the J gene TRBJ2-1, with 11 bases aligning to TRBD2. Germline CDR1 and CDR2: ENHRY and SYGVKD. The CDR3 is 18 amino acids. J gave up 1 base and V 7 bases, and 12 bases lay outside the gene matches.

This clonotype was counted ten times or more. The chain is built from TRBV4-2 and TRBJ2-7; no definite D call. With 1 base removed from V and 5 bases from J, the gap between germline ends came to 9 bases. Germline lookup yields CDR1 LGHNA and CDR2 YNFKEQ. The CDR3 length is 13 residues. CDR3 nucleotide sequence: TGTGCCAGCAGCCAAGGAATGTTAGACGAGCAGTACTTC. It yields the protein CASSQGMLDEQYF.

The genes are TRBV6-1 and TRBJ2-5; D is possibly TRBD2 (6 bases). CDR3 length equals 14 residues. The germline V gene has CDR1 MNHNS and CDR2 SASEGT. Trimming stripped 8 bases from V and 4 bases from J, with 17 bases between. CDR3 DNA sequence: TGTGCCAGCGACTACCTGGGGGGAGGAGAGACCCAGTACTTC. It is translated as CASDYLGGGETQYF.